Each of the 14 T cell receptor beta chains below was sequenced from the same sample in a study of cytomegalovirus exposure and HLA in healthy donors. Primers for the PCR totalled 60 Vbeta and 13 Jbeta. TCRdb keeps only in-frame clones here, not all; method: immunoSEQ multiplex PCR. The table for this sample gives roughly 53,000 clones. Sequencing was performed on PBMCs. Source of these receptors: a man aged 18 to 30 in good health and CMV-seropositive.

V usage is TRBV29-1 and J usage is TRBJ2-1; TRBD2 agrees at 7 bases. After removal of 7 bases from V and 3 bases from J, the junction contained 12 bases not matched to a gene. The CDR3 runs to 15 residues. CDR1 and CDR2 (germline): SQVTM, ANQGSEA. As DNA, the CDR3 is TGCAGCGCCGAGGGCGGGAGCGGGAACTACAATGAGCAGTTCTTC. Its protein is CSAEGGSGNYNEQFF.

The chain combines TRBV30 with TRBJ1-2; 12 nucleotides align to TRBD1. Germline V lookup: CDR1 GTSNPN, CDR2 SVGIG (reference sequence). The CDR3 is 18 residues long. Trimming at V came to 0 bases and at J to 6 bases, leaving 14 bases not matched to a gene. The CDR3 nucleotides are TGTGCCTGGAGTGTAACGACATTAGGGACAGGGGGCGCGGATGGCTACACCTTC. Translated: CAWSVTTLGTGGADGYTF.

CDR3 region: CASSEVRQINQPQHF. CDR3 in DNA: TGTGCCAGCAGTGAAGTTAGACAGATTAATCAGCCCCAGCATTTT. The V call is TRBV2, the J call TRBJ1-5, with D possibly being TRBD1 (5 bases). Germline values: CDR1 SNHLY, CDR2 FYNNEI. Trimming shortened V by 1 base and J by 4 bases, and 11 bases separated the two germline ends. CDR3 length equals 15 residues.

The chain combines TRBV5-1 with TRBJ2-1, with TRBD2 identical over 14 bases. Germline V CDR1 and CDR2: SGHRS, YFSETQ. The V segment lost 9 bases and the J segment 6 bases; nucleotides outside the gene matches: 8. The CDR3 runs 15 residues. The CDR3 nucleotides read TGCGCCACCAGTGGGGGACTAGCGGGAGTCAATGAGCAGTTCTTC. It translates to CATSGGLAGVNEQFF.

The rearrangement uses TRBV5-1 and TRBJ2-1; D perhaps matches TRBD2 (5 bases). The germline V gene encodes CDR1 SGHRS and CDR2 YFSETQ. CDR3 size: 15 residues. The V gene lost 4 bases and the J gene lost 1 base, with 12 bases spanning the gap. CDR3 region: CASSTLSGSYNEQFF. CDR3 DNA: TGCGCCAGCAGCACACTAAGCGGTTCCTACAATGAGCAGTTCTTC.

The CDR3 reads CASSTRTLIMNYGYTF. For the CDR3, the DNA is TGTGCCAGTAGCACTCGTACCCTCATAATGAACTATGGCTACACCTTC. This rearrangement joins TRBV19 to TRBJ1-2; D gene ambiguous. Germline loops: CDR1 LNHDA, CDR2 SQIVND (reference sequence). The V end lost 6 bases, the J end lost 2 bases, and 19 bases lay between the germline ends. The CDR3 totals 16 residues.

The DNA of the CDR3 is TGTGCCAGCAGACCTCCGGGACAGGGGGAAGGGGTCTATGGCTACACCTTC. The encoded protein is CASRPPGQGEGVYGYTF. The V call is TRBV28, the J call TRBJ1-2; 11 bases are shared with TRBD1. This CDR3 spans 17 amino acids. V lost 6 bases and J lost 4; bases outside the gene matches: 13. The V gene's germline CDR1 is MDHEN and CDR2 SYDVKM.

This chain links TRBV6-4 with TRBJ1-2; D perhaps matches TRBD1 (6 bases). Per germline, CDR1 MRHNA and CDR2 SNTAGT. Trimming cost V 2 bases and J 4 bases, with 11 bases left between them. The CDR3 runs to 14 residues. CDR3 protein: CASSDPDRSYGYTF. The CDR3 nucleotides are TGTGCCAGCAGTGACCCTGACAGGAGCTATGGCTACACCTTC.

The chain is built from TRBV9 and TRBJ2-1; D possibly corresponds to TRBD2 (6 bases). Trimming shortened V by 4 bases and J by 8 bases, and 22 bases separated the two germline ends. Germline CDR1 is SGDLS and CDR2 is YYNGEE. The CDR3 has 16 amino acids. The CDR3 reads CASSTRDFRPGHEQFF. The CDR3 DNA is TGTGCCAGCAGCACCAGGGACTTCCGACCGGGGCATGAGCAGTTCTTC.

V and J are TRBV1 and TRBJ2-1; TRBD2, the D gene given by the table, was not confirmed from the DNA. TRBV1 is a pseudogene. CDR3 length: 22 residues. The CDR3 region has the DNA TGCACCAGCTCTAGCGGGAGAGGAAGAATGGTGAATTCCTTGAGCTCCTACAATGAGCAGTTCTTC. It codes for CTSSSGRGRMVNSLSSYNEQFF.

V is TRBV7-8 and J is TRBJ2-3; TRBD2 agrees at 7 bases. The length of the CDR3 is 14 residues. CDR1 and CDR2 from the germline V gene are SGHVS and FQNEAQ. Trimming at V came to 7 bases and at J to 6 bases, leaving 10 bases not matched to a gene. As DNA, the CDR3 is TGTGCCAGCACCCAGGGACTACAGGAGGATACGCAGTATTTT. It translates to CASTQGLQEDTQYF.

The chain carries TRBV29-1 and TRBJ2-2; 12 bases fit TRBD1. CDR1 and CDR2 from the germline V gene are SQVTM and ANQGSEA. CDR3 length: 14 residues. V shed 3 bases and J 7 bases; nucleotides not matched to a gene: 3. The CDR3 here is CSVEGQGAYGELFF. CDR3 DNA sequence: TGCAGCGTTGAGGGACAGGGGGCTTACGGGGAGCTGTTTTTT.

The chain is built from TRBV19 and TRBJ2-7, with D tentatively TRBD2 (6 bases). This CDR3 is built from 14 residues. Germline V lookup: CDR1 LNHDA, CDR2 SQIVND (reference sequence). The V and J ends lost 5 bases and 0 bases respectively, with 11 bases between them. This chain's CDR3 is CASSAGPASYEQYF. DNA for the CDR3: TGTGCCAGTAGTGCGGGACCCGCCTCCTACGAGCAGTACTTC.

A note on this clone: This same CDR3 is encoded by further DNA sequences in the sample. The CDR3 DNA sequence: TGTGCCAGCAGCTTGGCGGGGGACACTGAAGCTTTCTTT. This translates into CASSLAGDTEAFF. V usage is TRBV5-5 and J usage is TRBJ1-1, with a weak D call TRBD1 (5 bases). Germline assignment: CDR1 SGHKS and CDR2 YYEKEE (reference sequence). The CDR3 contains 13 residues. The V and J ends lost 0 bases and 3 bases respectively, with 6 bases between them.